This TCR beta chain stems from a study of cytomegalovirus exposure and HLA in healthy donors. PCR employed 60 Vbeta and 13 Jbeta primers. The table came from immunoSEQ multiplex PCR; TCRdb's copy has only in-frame clones and leaves some out. The table lists approximately 170,000 clones, roughly 84% of them singletons. Trimming shortened V by 7 bases and J by 2 bases, and 11 bases separated the two germline ends. Germline CDR1 and CDR2: KGHSH and LQKENI. The CDR3 consists of 13 residues. The receptor was derived from a man aged 25 to 40 in good health and CMV-seropositive. Sequenced: PBMCs. This rearrangement joins TRBV18 to TRBJ2-5; possibly TRBD1 for D (5 bases). In nucleotides, the CDR3 is TGTGCCAGCTTCGCAGGGATTCAAGAGACCCAGTACTTC. This gives the protein CASFAGIQETQYF.